The 23 T cell receptor beta chains listed next were all sequenced from one sample in a study of blood T cell repertoires in COVID-19 (dated by TCRdb to the early 2020s). Library preparation was by the immunoSEQ multiplex PCR assay. The table comes from immuneACCESS by way of TCRdb, which keeps in-frame sequences with V and J called. Part of the clones is missing from these tables; in studies checked, under half for an unresolved V gene and the rest for unknown reasons. This sample comprises roughly 330,000 clones, approximately 86% of them detected only once. Of the sample, around 9.9% is held by the ten largest clones. The sample comprised peripheral blood. Every receptor here comes from a man aged 25 to 45 with COVID-19, enrolled during active disease.

V gene TRBV28 combines with J gene TRBJ2-5, with 7 bases lining up with TRBD1. In germline, CDR1 is MDHEN, CDR2 SYDVKM. The CDR3 contains 16 residues. Trimming took 5 bases from V and 1 from J; bases not matched to a gene: 10. This chain's CDR3 is CASSMLGTVGQETQYF. Written as DNA, the CDR3 is TGTGCCAGCAGTATGCTAGGGACAGTTGGCCAAGAGACCCAGTACTTC.

V gene TRBV4-1 combines with J gene TRBJ2-4; 10 bases agree with TRBD2. This CDR3 is built from 17 residues. CDR1 and CDR2 (germline): MGHRA, YSYEKL. Trimming at V came to 4 bases and at J to 8 bases, leaving 14 bases not matched to a gene. The CDR3 nucleotides read TGCGCCAGCAGCCTCCGAGGGGCCAGCGGGGGGGCGGACATTCAGTACTTC. It encodes CASSLRGASGGADIQYF.

This chain links TRBV4-2 with TRBJ2-2; TRBD2 matches 13 bases. The CDR3 contains 18 residues. Trimming took 4 bases from V and 8 from J; bases not matched to a gene: 13. In germline, CDR1 is LGHNA, CDR2 YNFKEQ. The CDR3 reads CASSRGTTSGRALGELFF. DNA for the CDR3: TGTGCCAGCAGCCGAGGGACAACTAGCGGGAGGGCCTTAGGGGAGCTGTTTTTT.

This clone came up once. J is TRBJ2-6 and V is TRBV19; D gene ambiguous. The ends were cut back, 3 bases at V and 0 bases at J, with 6 bases in the middle. Germline lookup yields CDR1 LNHDA and CDR2 SQIVND (reference sequence). CDR3 length: 15 residues. CDR3 coding DNA: TGTGCCAGTAGTATTTATAGCTCTGGGGCCAACGTCCTGACTTTC. Encoded protein: CASSIYSSGANVLTF.

This rearrangement joins TRBV15 to TRBJ2-1; D gene ambiguous. The CDR3 has 17 residues. Germline V gives CDR1 LNHNV, CDR2 YYDKDF (reference sequence). Trimming cost V 4 bases and J 3 bases, with 19 bases left between them. The CDR3 nucleotides are TGTGCCACCAGCACTCTCACCGGGTCCTCATTCTACAATGAGCAGTTCTTC. Its translation: CATSTLTGSSFYNEQFF.

The genes are TRBV30 and TRBJ2-6, with D possibly TRBD1 on 5 matching bases. This CDR3 contains 14 residues. Trimming stripped 7 bases from V and 0 bases from J, with 10 bases between. Germline CDR1 GTSNPN, CDR2 SVGIG (reference sequence). The CDR3 sequence: CASQGGSGANVLTF. The CDR3 coding sequence is TGTGCCTCCCAGGGCGGCTCTGGGGCCAACGTCCTGACTTTC.

This chain uses TRBV6-1 with TRBJ2-6; no clear D. CDR1 and CDR2 (germline): MNHNS, SASEGT. The CDR3 is 16 amino acids. V shed 3 bases and J shed 0 bases, with 9 bases lying between them. The CDR3 reads CASSDRQTSGANVLTF. DNA of the CDR3: TGTGCCAGCAGTGACAGGCAAACCTCTGGGGCCAACGTCCTGACTTTC.

This chain links TRBV6-5 with TRBJ1-5; D gene unclear. The CDR3 is 13 amino acids. Germline V gene lookup returns CDR1 MNHEY and CDR2 SVGAGI. The V end was cut by 9 bases, the J end by 8 bases, with 17 bases between. The CDR3 loop is CASLGDGHEPQHF. CDR3 nucleotide sequence: TGTGCCAGTTTAGGAGACGGCCACGAGCCCCAGCATTTT.

The genes are TRBV2 and TRBJ2-1, with 12 bases lining up with TRBD2. The CDR3 runs to 16 residues. The germline V gene encodes CDR1 SNHLY and CDR2 FYNNEI. The ends lost 4 bases at V and 0 bases at J; junction bases unmatched: 1. CDR3 nucleotides: TGTGCCAGCAGTGGGACTAGCGGGGCCTCCTACAATGAGCAGTTCTTC. Its translation: CASSGTSGASYNEQFF.

This chain joins TRBV5-5 and TRBJ1-2, with 11 positions matching TRBD1. The CDR3 covers 17 residues. The germline V gene encodes CDR1 SGHKS and CDR2 YYEKEE (reference sequence). The V gene end was trimmed by 0 bases and the J gene end by 5 bases; junction bases not matched to a gene: 9. The CDR3 spells CASSLAPGQGEVYGYTF. CDR3 DNA: TGTGCCAGCAGCTTGGCCCCGGGACAGGGGGAAGTTTATGGCTACACCTTC.

The rearrangement joins TRBV6-5 to TRBJ1-1; 8 bases agree with TRBD1. Looked up from germline, CDR1 is MNHEY and CDR2 is SVGAGI. CDR3 size: 15 residues. V lost 0 bases to trimming and J lost 4 bases; unmatched junction nucleotides: 4. CDR3 nucleotide sequence: TGTGCCAGCAGTTACTCCCGAACAGGGGGCACTGAAGCTTTCTTT. Encoded protein: CASSYSRTGGTEAFF.

J is TRBJ1-4 and V is TRBV5-6; 8 bases align to TRBD1. The V segment lost 4 bases and the J segment 0 bases; nucleotides outside the gene matches: 11. From germline, CDR1 is SGHDT and CDR2 YYEEEE. CDR3 length: 18 amino acids. This CDR3 reads CASSPGQGRGTTNEKLFF. DNA for the CDR3: TGTGCCAGCAGCCCTGGACAGGGTCGCGGGACAACTAATGAAAAACTGTTTTTT.

The chain is built from TRBV24-1 and TRBJ2-5, with a tentative D call TRBD1 (6 bases). The CDR3 totals 14 residues. The V end lost 8 bases, the J end lost 4 bases, and 16 bases lay between the germline ends. Germline V gene data show CDR1 as KGHDR and CDR2 as SFDVKD. CDR3 protein: CATIYGQIGETQYF. CDR3 sequence (DNA): TGTGCCACCATATATGGACAGATCGGAGAGACCCAGTACTTC.

This chain joins TRBV11-3 and TRBJ2-5, with D perhaps TRBD2 (6 bases). CDR1 and CDR2 (germline): SGHNT, YENEEA. This CDR3 comprises 16 residues. Trimming shortened V by 1 base and J by 3 bases, and 15 bases separated the two germline ends. CDR3 in amino acids: CASSLVRGSREETQYF. The CDR3 DNA follows: TGTGCCAGCAGCTTAGTACGGGGGAGCAGGGAAGAGACCCAGTACTTC.

The chain recombines TRBV13 with TRBJ2-1; 9 bases are a match to TRBD1. This CDR3 contains 14 residues. From germline, CDR1 is PRHDT and CDR2 FYEKMQ (reference sequence). Trimming cost V 6 bases and J 1 base; bases outside gene matches: 1. CDR3 coding DNA: TGTGCCAGCAGGGGACAGGGTTCCTACAATGAGCAGTTCTTC. Its protein product is CASRGQGSYNEQFF.

The CDR3 here is CASSRQGSSDDIQYF. The CDR3 DNA reads as TGCGCCAGCAGCCGCCAGGGATCCTCGGACGACATTCAGTACTTC. The V call is TRBV4-1, the J call TRBJ2-4; possibly TRBD1 for D (5 bases). CDR3 length: 15 amino acids. Germline V gives CDR1 MGHRA, CDR2 YSYEKL. V lost 4 bases and J 8 bases, leaving 18 bases between the germline ends.

The chain recombines TRBV27 with TRBJ1-1, with 7 bases identical to TRBD1. The germline V gene has CDR1 MNHEY and CDR2 SMNVEV (reference sequence). CDR3 length equals 13 residues. J was trimmed by 8 bases and V by 2 bases; bases with no gene match: 5. The chain's CDR3 is CASSLRGTVEAFF. CDR3 bases: TGTGCCAGCAGTTTAAGGGGGACAGTCGAAGCTTTCTTT.

This clone was counted a single time. The CDR3, as DNA: TGTGCCAGCAGCGAGGGACAGGGGTCCGATACGCAGTATTTT. Translating gives CASSEGQGSDTQYF. The chain is built from TRBV9 and TRBJ2-3; TRBD1 matches 10 bases. Per germline, CDR1 SGDLS and CDR2 YYNGEE. The CDR3 length is 14 residues. With 3 bases clipped from V and 6 bases from J, the junction kept 4 bases outside the gene matches.

This chain uses TRBV5-1 with TRBJ2-7; D possibly corresponds to TRBD1 (5 bases). CDR1 and CDR2 from the germline V gene are SGHRS and YFSETQ. The V and J ends lost 0 bases and 0 bases respectively, with 7 bases between them. The CDR3 sequence is 14 residues long. Written as DNA, the CDR3 is TGCGCCAGCAGCTTGGGACAGTTCTCCTACGAGCAGTACTTC. This translates into CASSLGQFSYEQYF.

V usage is TRBV4-2 and J usage is TRBJ1-3; 9 nucleotides line up with TRBD1. The CDR3 is 17 residues long. Germline assignment: CDR1 LGHNA and CDR2 YNFKEQ. With 2 bases clipped from V and 4 bases from J, the junction kept 9 bases outside the gene matches. The CDR3 DNA reads TGTGCCAGCAGCCAATGGTCCGGGACAGGGTCCGGAAACACCATATATTTT. This gives the protein CASSQWSGTGSGNTIYF.

The CDR3 coding sequence is TGTGCCAGCAGCTTGAGACAGGGAGAGACCCAGTACTTC. It translates to CASSLRQGETQYF. The chain couples TRBV5-4 to TRBJ2-5; 7 bases fit TRBD1. CDR3 length: 13 amino acids. The germline CDR1 and CDR2 sequences are SGHNT and YYREEE (reference sequence). V gave up 1 base and J gave up 4 bases; unmatched junction bases: 1.

The gene calls are TRBV7-8 and TRBJ1-3; 11 bases agree with TRBD1. Germline loops: CDR1 SGHVS, CDR2 FQNEAQ. The CDR3 consists of 16 residues. V gave up 5 bases and J gave up 4 bases; unmatched junction bases: 7. The CDR3 is CASSPRTGGVGNTIYF. CDR3 DNA sequence: TGTGCCAGCAGCCCTCGGACAGGGGGCGTCGGAAACACCATATATTTT.

This sequence joins TRBV7-2 and TRBJ2-7; 10 bases are shared with TRBD1. Germline-derived CDR1 and CDR2 are SGHTA and FQGNSA. J was trimmed by 9 bases and V by 1 base; bases with no gene match: 3. The CDR3 is made up of 13 amino acids. Written as DNA, the CDR3 is TGTGCCAGCAGCTTAGAGGGACAGGGGAGGCAGTACTTC. Protein sequence: CASSLEGQGRQYF.